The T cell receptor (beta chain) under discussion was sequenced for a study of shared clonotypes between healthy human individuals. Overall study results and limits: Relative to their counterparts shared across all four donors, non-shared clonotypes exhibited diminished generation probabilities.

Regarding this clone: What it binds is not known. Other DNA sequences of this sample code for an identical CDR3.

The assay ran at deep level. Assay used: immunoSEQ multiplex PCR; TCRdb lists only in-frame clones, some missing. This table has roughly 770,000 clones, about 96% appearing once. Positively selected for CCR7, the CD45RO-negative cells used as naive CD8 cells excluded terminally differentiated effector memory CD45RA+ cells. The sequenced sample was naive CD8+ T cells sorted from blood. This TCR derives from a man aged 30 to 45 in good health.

The chain's CDR3 is CASSWGGEGYEQYF. DNA for the CDR3: TGCGCCAGCAGCTGGGGGGGCGAGGGATACGAGCAGTACTTC. This chain uses TRBV5-1 with TRBJ2-7; tentative D call: TRBD2 (7 bases). The V end was cut by 3 bases, the J end by 4 bases, with 14 bases between. The germline CDR1 and CDR2 sequences are SGHRS and YFSETQ. This CDR3 has 14 amino acids.